The following is a TCR beta chain sequence with its context. The entry originates in a study of T-cell reconstitution after alpha-beta-depleted transplantation in children. TCRbeta library construction was performed incorporating unique molecular identifiers. TCRdb called the PCR reads again in MiXCR, with one record for every CDR3 protein. The table lists about 500,000 distinct CDR3 sequences, approximately 32% of them singletons. In germline, CDR1 is LNHDA, CDR2 SQIVND (reference sequence). The CDR3 spans 17 residues. The junction had 10 bases not matched to a gene; V was cut back by 5 bases and J by 4 bases.

This material consisted of PBMCs from the stem cell graft donor, taken from the stem cell graft. The origin of this receptor is a human donor who donated a stem cell graft to a child with aplastic anemia. The chain uses TRBV19 and TRBJ2-1; 11 positions agree with TRBD2. The CDR3 DNA reads as TGTGCCAGTAGTCTCAGACTAGCGGGAATTGGGTACAATGAGCAGTTCTTC. Its translation: CASSLRLAGIGYNEQFF. Full variable domain (rest looked up from reference TRBV19 and TRBJ2-1): DGGITQSPKYLFRKEGQNVTLSCEQNLNHDAMYWYRQDPGQGLRLIYYSQIVNDFQKGDIAEGYSVSREKKESFPLTVTSAQKNPTAFYLCASSLRLAGIGYNEQFFGPGTRLTVL.